One sample yielded the 31 T cell receptor beta chains listed below, sequenced in a study of blood T cell repertoires in COVID-19. Only in-frame clones appear in the TCRdb table, and some are missing; sequencing was by immunoSEQ multiplex PCR. The repertoire holds 200,000 to 300,000 clones, with approximately 84% as singletons. The specimen was peripheral blood. Source of these receptors: a human donor in a cohort sampled during active COVID-19.

V usage is TRBV18 and J usage is TRBJ1-1; unclear D gene. The CDR3 sequence is 17 residues long. The V and J ends lost 2 bases and 4 bases respectively, with 20 bases between them. Germline loops: CDR1 KGHSH, CDR2 LQKENI. Here the CDR3 reads CASSPKAGERGFTEAFF. CDR3 sequence (DNA): TGTGCCAGCTCACCAAAGGCCGGGGAAAGAGGGTTCACTGAAGCTTTCTTT.

V gene TRBV2 combines with J gene TRBJ2-3; TRBD1 matches at 7 bases. Per germline, CDR1 SNHLY and CDR2 FYNNEI. V shed 9 bases and J 2 bases; nucleotides not matched to a gene: 8. This CDR3 is 14 amino acids long. For the CDR3, the DNA is TGTGCCAGACAAACGGGACAGAACACAGATACGCAGTATTTT. Translated: CARQTGQNTDTQYF.

This rearrangement joins TRBV18 to TRBJ2-1; weak D call: TRBD1 (5 bases). The CDR3 spans 14 residues. With 4 bases removed from V and 5 bases from J, the gap between germline ends came to 12 bases. In germline, CDR1 is KGHSH, CDR2 LQKENI. CDR3 protein: CASSRTGHNNEQFF. DNA of the CDR3: TGTGCCAGCTCACGGACCGGACACAACAATGAGCAGTTCTTC.

This clone was counted between two and nine times. The gene calls are TRBV6-5 and TRBJ1-1; D may be TRBD1 (5 bases). The CDR3 loop spans 13 amino acids. Trimming cost V 2 bases and J 1 base, with 5 bases left between them. The germline CDR1 and CDR2 sequences are MNHEY and SVGAGI. The CDR3 reads CASSYRGNTEAFF. The DNA of the CDR3 is TGTGCCAGCAGTTACAGGGGGAACACTGAAGCTTTCTTT.

This clone was seen once. CDR3: CASSQGQGVNSPLHF. Here the CDR3 DNA reads TGTGCCAGCAGCCAGGGACAGGGAGTTAATTCACCCCTCCACTTT. The gene calls are TRBV3-1 (or the pseudogene TRBV3-2) and TRBJ1-6, with 9 bases that match TRBD1. Trimming removed 3 bases from V and 6 bases from J; junction bases left unmatched: 3. This CDR3 is 15 amino acids long. CDR1 LGHDT and CDR2 YNNKEL come from the germline V gene (reference sequence).

This clone was found a few times. This sequence joins TRBV5-1 and TRBJ2-3, with 15 bases identical to TRBD2. Germline loops: CDR1 SGHRS, CDR2 YFSETQ. Trimming at V came to 6 bases and at J to 0 bases, leaving 11 bases not matched to a gene. The CDR3 runs 19 residues. This CDR3 reads CASNFRPGTSGRSTDTQYF. The CDR3 bases are TGCGCCAGCAACTTCCGACCGGGGACTAGCGGGAGGAGCACAGATACGCAGTATTTT.

The V gene is TRBV11-2, the J gene TRBJ1-4; 9 bases map to TRBD1. Losses at the gene ends were 5 bases for V and 8 bases for J; bases not matched to a gene: 6. Germline values: CDR1 SGHAT, CDR2 FQNNGV. CDR3 length: 14 residues. The CDR3 nucleotides read TGTGCCAGCAGCGCGGGACAGGGTTACGAAAAACTGTTTTTT. Translation: CASSAGQGYEKLFF.

There are a few counts of this clone. This sequence joins TRBV6-1 and TRBJ1-2; 8 bases agree with TRBD1. Germline CDR1 is MNHNS and CDR2 is SASEGT. The CDR3 is made up of 15 amino acids. After removal of 2 bases from V and 4 bases from J, the junction contained 6 bases not matched to a gene. The CDR3 DNA sequence: TGTGCCAGCAGTGAACAGGGGGCTAAACCCTATGGCTACACCTTC. Amino acid sequence: CASSEQGAKPYGYTF.

Here the CDR3 reads CASSQRPSGRSYEQYF. CDR3 bases: TGTGCCAGCAGCCAAAGACCTAGCGGGAGGTCGTACGAGCAGTACTTC. The V and J genes are TRBV3-1 (or the pseudogene TRBV3-2) and TRBJ2-7; 11 bases are a match to TRBD2. J gave up 4 bases and V 2 bases, and 7 bases lay outside the gene matches. The CDR3 runs 16 residues. Germline CDR1 is LGHDT and CDR2 is YNNKEL (reference sequence).

The V call is TRBV5-1, the J call TRBJ2-7; the D gene is possibly TRBD1 (6 bases). Trimming shortened V by 4 bases and J by 5 bases, and 16 bases separated the two germline ends. The germline V gene encodes CDR1 SGHRS and CDR2 YFSETQ. The CDR3 extends over 14 amino acids. In DNA, the CDR3 is TGCGCCAGCAGCGATGACAGGTATTACGACGAGCAGTACTTC. Protein: CASSDDRYYDEQYF.

The chain combines TRBV24-1 with TRBJ2-7, with TRBD1 identical over 8 bases. The CDR3 length is 17 residues. V was pared by 4 bases and J by 2 bases, with 12 bases of the junction left unmatched. Germline V gene sequence: CDR1 KGHDR, CDR2 SFDVKD. The CDR3 coding sequence is TGTGCCACCAGTGAAGACTTAGGACAGGGCTTCACCTACGAGCAGTACTTC. Its translation is CATSEDLGQGFTYEQYF.

The J gene is TRBJ2-7, the V gene TRBV5-6; 7 bases line up with TRBD1. CDR3 length equals 14 residues. Germline V gene lookup returns CDR1 SGHDT and CDR2 YYEEEE. V shed 3 bases and J 2 bases; nucleotides not matched to a gene: 5. This CDR3 reads CASSSTGVTYEQYF. In nucleotides, the CDR3 is TGTGCCAGCAGCTCCACAGGGGTTACCTACGAGCAGTACTTC.

The J gene is TRBJ1-4, the V gene TRBV4-1, with a possible D match to TRBD1 (5 bases). The CDR3 is made up of 15 amino acids. Germline CDR1 and CDR2: MGHRA and YSYEKL. V lost 0 bases and J 8 bases, leaving 13 bases between the germline ends. The DNA of the CDR3 is TGCGCCAGCAGCCAAGATGGCGGGGGTGGGGAAAAACTGTTTTTT. Protein sequence: CASSQDGGGGEKLFF.

The genes are TRBV29-1 and TRBJ1-4; D is undetermined. CDR1 is SQVTM and CDR2 is ANQGSEA in the germline V gene. V lost 7 bases and J 3 bases, leaving 9 bases between the germline ends. The CDR3 totals 12 residues. The CDR3 reads CSAGGANEKLFF. CDR3 DNA: TGCAGCGCTGGAGGCGCTAATGAAAAACTGTTTTTT. Combining the CDR3 with reference TRBV29-1 and TRBJ1-4 gives the whole variable domain SAVISQKPSRDICQRGTSLTIQCQVDSQVTMMFWYRQQPGQSLTLIATANQGSEATYESGFVIDKFPISRPNLTFSTLTVSNMSPEDSSIYLCSAGGANEKLFFGSGTQLSVL.

The gene calls are TRBV2 and TRBJ1-2, with D possibly TRBD1 on 5 matching bases. CDR3 size: 13 residues. Germline CDR1 SNHLY, CDR2 FYNNEI. With 2 bases removed from V and 11 bases from J, the gap between germline ends came to 15 bases. Written as DNA, the CDR3 is TGTGCCAGCAGTGAACAGGGTGTTGTGGGGTACACCTTC. Translated: CASSEQGVVGYTF.

This clone was counted a single time. The chain employs TRBV6-4 and TRBJ2-2, with TRBD1 matching 7 bases. V was pared by 3 bases and J by 4 bases, with 2 bases of the junction left unmatched. The CDR3 contains 14 residues. CDR1 and CDR2 from the germline V gene are MRHNA and SNTAGT. The CDR3 nucleotides read TGTGCCAGCAGTGAAGAGGGGGCCACCGGGGAGCTGTTTTTT. Translated, it gives CASSEEGATGELFF.

This clone was observed once. The genes are TRBV9 and TRBJ2-7; 9 positions agree with TRBD2. This CDR3 is built from 18 residues. V was clipped by 0 bases and J by 0 bases; unmatched bases: 10. Per the germline V gene, CDR1 is SGDLS and CDR2 is YYNGEE. CDR3 region: CASSVDLNRRGGSYEQYF. The DNA for the CDR3 is TGTGCCAGCAGCGTAGATTTAAACCGGCGGGGGGGCTCCTACGAGCAGTACTTC.

The rearrangement links TRBV24-1 to TRBJ2-7; D gene unclear. This CDR3 spans 14 amino acids. Germline V gives CDR1 KGHDR, CDR2 SFDVKD. V was clipped by 0 bases and J by 3 bases, with 8 bases between them. CDR3 amino acids: CATSDLATCYEQYF. The CDR3, as DNA: TGTGCCACCAGTGATTTGGCAACTTGCTACGAGCAGTACTTC.

This clone was seen a single time. This chain joins TRBV28 and TRBJ1-1; D is unclear. V was clipped by 7 bases and J by 5 bases, with 17 bases between them. In germline, CDR1 is MDHEN, CDR2 SYDVKM. The CDR3 totals 14 residues. CDR3 DNA: TGTGCCAGCACCCTAGTCGGGGAGTATACTGAAGCTTTCTTT. Its translation is CASTLVGEYTEAFF.

The J gene is TRBJ2-1, the V gene TRBV30; D perhaps matches TRBD2 (6 bases). Germline assignment: CDR1 GTSNPN and CDR2 SVGIG (reference sequence). This CDR3 spans 16 amino acids. V lost 3 bases, J lost 6 bases, and 21 bases lay in between. The CDR3 sequence: CAWRGVEGFTRNEQFF. As DNA, the CDR3 is TGTGCCTGGAGAGGGGTGGAGGGTTTTACTCGCAATGAGCAGTTCTTC.

The sample holds many counts of this clone. The chain is built from TRBV6-5 and TRBJ2-6; the match to TRBD1 covers 9 bases. The germline gives CDR1 MNHEY, CDR2 SVGAGI. This CDR3 contains 15 residues. V shed 6 bases and J 1 base; nucleotides not matched to a gene: 1. The CDR3 sequence: CASRQGASGANVLTF. CDR3 coding DNA: TGTGCCAGCAGACAGGGGGCGTCTGGGGCCAACGTCCTGACTTTC.

The genes are TRBV5-1 and TRBJ2-3; tentative D call: TRBD1 (5 bases). V was pared by 3 bases and J by 0 bases, with 11 bases between. The CDR3 sequence is 15 residues long. From germline, CDR1 is SGHRS and CDR2 YFSETQ. CDR3 in amino acids: CASSSGHHSTDTQYF. The CDR3 DNA reads TGCGCCAGCAGCTCCGGACACCATAGCACAGATACGCAGTATTTT.

The chain recombines TRBV3-1 (or the pseudogene TRBV3-2) with TRBJ2-1, with 9 bases that match TRBD1. Looked up from germline, CDR1 is LGHDT and CDR2 is YNNKEL (reference sequence). The CDR3 length is 15 residues. Trimming took 5 bases from V and 4 from J; bases not matched to a gene: 6. The CDR3, as DNA: TGTGCCAGCAGCGGGGGACAGGGATTTTACAATGAGCAGTTCTTC. It encodes CASSGGQGFYNEQFF.

The CDR3 DNA is TGTGCCAGCACCCTGGGCCGTAACTATGGCTACACCTTC. Residues: CASTLGRNYGYTF. This chain uses TRBV28 with TRBJ1-2; no clear D gene. V was clipped by 7 bases and J by 1 base, with 10 bases between them. The V gene's germline CDR1 is MDHEN and CDR2 SYDVKM. The CDR3 length is 13 residues.

J is TRBJ2-1 and V is TRBV19, with 11 nucleotides matching TRBD2. The V gene end was trimmed by 6 bases and the J gene end by 3 bases; junction bases not matched to a gene: 7. The germline V gene has CDR1 LNHDA and CDR2 SQIVND (reference sequence). The CDR3 is made up of 16 amino acids. The CDR3, as DNA: TGTGCCAGTAGCAATGCCGGGACTAGCGGCTACAATGAGCAGTTCTTC. As protein: CASSNAGTSGYNEQFF.

This clone was detected only once. CDR3 sequence reads: CATSDPRQSNYGYTF. DNA for the CDR3: TGTGCCACCAGTGATCCCCGACAGTCTAACTATGGCTACACCTTC. The chain recombines TRBV24-1 with TRBJ1-2, with D possibly TRBD1 on 5 matching bases. The germline V gene has CDR1 KGHDR and CDR2 SFDVKD. Trimming pared 3 bases from V and 0 bases from J, leaving 10 bases between. The CDR3 has 15 amino acids.

This chain joins TRBV5-1 and TRBJ2-7, with 9 bases that match TRBD1. Per the germline V gene, CDR1 is SGHRS and CDR2 is YFSETQ. The CDR3 is made up of 14 amino acids. Trimming at V came to 0 bases and at J to 7 bases, leaving 5 bases not matched to a gene. The CDR3, as DNA: TGCGCCAGCAGCTTGGGGGGACAGGGTGATGAGCAGTACTTC. Its translation: CASSLGGQGDEQYF.

The DNA for the CDR3 is TGTGCCAGCAGTGATTTCGCAGGGGGCTACGAGCAGTACTTC. It translates to CASSDFAGGYEQYF. The V call is TRBV6-1, the J call TRBJ2-7, with 7 bases lining up with TRBD1. The germline V gene has CDR1 MNHNS and CDR2 SASEGT. V trimming: 3 bases; J trimming: 3 bases; junction bases outside the gene matches: 5. The CDR3 sequence is 14 residues long.

This clone was picked up a small number of times. The CDR3 nucleotides read TGTGCCAGCTCACTGACTAGCGGGGGGGGCTCCTACAATGAGCAGTTCTTC. Translation gives CASSLTSGGGSYNEQFF. The chain couples TRBV18 to TRBJ2-1; 14 bases line up with TRBD2. The V gene end was trimmed by 4 bases and the J gene end by 0 bases; junction bases not matched to a gene: 2. CDR3 length equals 17 residues. In germline, CDR1 is KGHSH, CDR2 LQKENI.

J is TRBJ2-1 and V is TRBV11-2; no firm D call. The V gene's germline CDR1 is SGHAT and CDR2 FQNNGV. This CDR3 region has 16 residues. V shed 1 base and J shed 2 bases, with 12 bases lying between them. The CDR3 bases are TGTGCCAGCAGCTTAGTGTCAGGCCCCCCCTACAATGAGCAGTTCTTC. It codes for CASSLVSGPPYNEQFF.

Here the CDR3 reads CASSQLPGSSIQETQYF. The CDR3 coding sequence is TGCGCCAGCAGCCAACTCCCAGGGTCCTCTATACAAGAGACCCAGTACTTC. This chain links TRBV4-1 with TRBJ2-5; the D gene is possibly TRBD1 (5 bases). The V end lost 2 bases, the J end lost 2 bases, and 18 bases lay between the germline ends. The CDR3 is 17 amino acids. CDR1 is MGHRA and CDR2 is YSYEKL in the germline V gene.